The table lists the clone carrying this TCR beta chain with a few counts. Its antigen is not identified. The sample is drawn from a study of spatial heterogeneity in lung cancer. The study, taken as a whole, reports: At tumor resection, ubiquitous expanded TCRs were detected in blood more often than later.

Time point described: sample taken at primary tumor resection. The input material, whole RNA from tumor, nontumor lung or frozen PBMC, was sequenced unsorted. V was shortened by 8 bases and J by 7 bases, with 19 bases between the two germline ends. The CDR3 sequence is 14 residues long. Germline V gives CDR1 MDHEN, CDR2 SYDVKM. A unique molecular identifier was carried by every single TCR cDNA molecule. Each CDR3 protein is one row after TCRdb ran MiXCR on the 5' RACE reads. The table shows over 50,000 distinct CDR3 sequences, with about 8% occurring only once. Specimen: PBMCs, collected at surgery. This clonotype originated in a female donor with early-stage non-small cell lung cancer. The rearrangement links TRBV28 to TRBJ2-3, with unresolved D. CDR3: CASRLGSSQNTQYF. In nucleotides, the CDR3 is TGTGCCAGCCGCTTAGGATCCTCACAGAATACGCAGTATTTT.